Listed below are T cell receptor beta chains from one sample, sequenced in a study of T-cell memory formation after mild COVID-19. TCRdb re-analysed the 5' RACE reads in MiXCR, keeping a single row per CDR3 protein. In the table there are 560,000 or so distinct CDR3 sequences, roughly 17% of which are singletons. The material sequenced was PBMCs or a T cell subset sorted from them (not recorded which). The receptors shown here come from an adult woman who had mild COVID-19 (a few samples of this study predate the infection). Cell type and time point are not known. CDR3s include the opening cysteine and the closing phenylalanine or tryptophan. D genes are given only for firm matches. Rows give clone size only sometimes, using once, few, many, or a class for an expanded clone.

TGTGCCAGCAGCCCGCAGGGGGTTAACTATGGCTACACCTTC | CASSPQGVNYGYTF | - | TRBJ1-2 | TRBV9 | TRBD1
TGTGCCAGCAGCTTTGAGGTCGGGGAGACCCAGTACTTC | CASSFEVGETQYF | - | TRBJ2-5 | TRBV7-6 | -
TGTGCCAGCAGCCAGAGCCGTCCGTCTACCTATGGCTACACCTTC | CASSQSRPSTYGYTF | - | TRBJ1-2 | TRBV14 | -
TGCGCCAGCAGCTTCTCCCGGGACCCTCCAGGAGAGCAGTACTTC | CASSFSRDPPGEQYF | - | TRBJ2-7 | TRBV5-1 | -
TGTGCCAGTTCCGAGGGAGGAAGCAATCAGCCCCAGCATTTT | CASSEGGSNQPQHF | - | TRBJ1-5 | TRBV19 | -
TGTGCCAGCAGTCTTCACGGGCCGACCCGGGGGCAAGAGACCCAGTACTTC | CASSLHGPTRGQETQYF | few | TRBJ2-5 | TRBV12-3/TRBV12-4 | -
TGTGCCTGCGGACAGGGGCTGGGGGAGCAGTACTTC | CACGQGLGEQYF | - | TRBJ2-7 | TRBV6-5 | TRBD1
TGTGCCAGCAGCTTTCCAAGGGGGGGTCAGCCCCAGCATTTT | CASSFPRGGQPQHF | - | TRBJ1-5 | TRBV5-8 | -
TGTGCCTGGAGTGTACTCGGGGGCCCCACCGGGGAGCTGTTTTTT | CAWSVLGGPTGELFF | - | TRBJ2-2 | TRBV30 | -
TGTGCCAGCAGCTTGGTGCAGGGCACTACCGGGGAGCTGTTTTTT | CASSLVQGTTGELFF | few | TRBJ2-2 | TRBV5-4 | -
TGTGCCAGCAGTCTAGGGGACAGGGCTTGGACTGAAGCTTTCTTT | CASSLGDRAWTEAFF | - | TRBJ1-1 | TRBV6-5 | TRBD1
TGTGCCACCAGAGGTCCGGCAGTTCAAGAGACCCAGTACTTC | CATRGPAVQETQYF | few | TRBJ2-5 | TRBV24-1 | -
TGTGCCTCGACCTGGGGGGCTAATGAAAAACTGTTTTTT | CASTWGANEKLFF | - | TRBJ1-4 | TRBV6-5 | -
TGTGCCAGCAGTCGATCGAATGAGCAGTTCTTC | CASSRSNEQFF | many | TRBJ2-1 | TRBV12-3/TRBV12-4 | -
TGTGCCAGCAGCTTGTCCGGGACAGGGCGCGAAAAACTGTTTTTT | CASSLSGTGREKLFF | - | TRBJ1-4 | TRBV7-6 | TRBD1
TGTGCCAGCAGCTGGAGCGGGGCCTCCTACAATGAGCAGTTCTTC | CASSWSGASYNEQFF | - | TRBJ2-1 | TRBV7-6 | TRBD2
TGTGCCAGAACACTAGGGAACACAGATACGCAGTATTTT | CARTLGNTDTQYF | - | TRBJ2-3 | TRBV2 | -
TGTGCCAGCAGCTTAGGGGTGGCCCGAGACACAGATACGCAGTATTTT | CASSLGVARDTDTQYF | many | TRBJ2-3 | TRBV11-2 | -
TGTGCCAGCAGTACCCCCTCCTACGAGCAGTACTTC | CASSTPSYEQYF | - | TRBJ2-7 | TRBV28 | -
TGTGCCAGTAGTACCCCCGGACAGGGAGGGCGCGAGCAGTACTTC | CASSTPGQGGREQYF | - | TRBJ2-7 | TRBV19 | -
TGTGCCAGCAGCTTGGGCGGGGGGGCCTCAGCCAAAAACATTCAGTACTTC | CASSLGGGASAKNIQYF | - | TRBJ2-4 | TRBV11-2 | TRBD2
TGTGCCAGCAGCCGCGGACCAACCCAAGAGACCCAGTACTTC | CASSRGPTQETQYF | - | TRBJ2-5 | TRBV7-3 | -
TGTGCCAGCAGTTTAAACGCGTTTGAGCAGTTCTTC | CASSLNAFEQFF | - | TRBJ2-1 | TRBV12-3/TRBV12-4 | -
TGCAGTGCCCAATCGAGAGGGCTCTCTGGAAACACCATATATTTT | CSAQSRGLSGNTIYF | - | TRBJ1-3 | TRBV20-1 | -
TGCAGCGTTGAGGGGGAGTACGGCACTGAAGCTTTCTTT | CSVEGEYGTEAFF | - | TRBJ1-1 | TRBV29-1 | -
TGCAGCGCCCGACAGGGGCGCGCCGGGGAGCTGTTTTTT | CSARQGRAGELFF | once | TRBJ2-2 | TRBV29-1 | TRBD1
TGTGCCAGCAGGGAAGGGGCGAACACCGGGGAGCTGTTTTTT | CASREGANTGELFF | - | TRBJ2-2 | TRBV5-5 | -
TGTGCCAGCAGTTCCCCCCGACAGGGAAGAACTGAAGCTTTCTTT | CASSSPRQGRTEAFF | - | TRBJ1-1 | TRBV27 | TRBD1
TGCAGTGCTAGAGACCTCGCAGCGAACAATGAGCAGTTCTTC | CSARDLAANNEQFF | many | TRBJ2-1 | TRBV20-1 | -
TGTGCCAGTAGACAGGTAATCTACGAGCAGTACTTC | CASRQVIYEQYF | once | TRBJ2-7 | TRBV2 | -
TGTGCCAGCAGCCCTATTCAGAACCCCTACAATGAGCAGTTCTTC | CASSPIQNPYNEQFF | - | TRBJ2-1 | TRBV11-3 | -
TGCGCCAGCAGCCCCTTGGGCGAACAAGAGACCCAGTACTTC | CASSPLGEQETQYF | - | TRBJ2-5 | TRBV4-1 | -
TGTGCCAGCATGGGGGCAAACGCTGAAGCTTTCTTT | CASMGANAEAFF | - | TRBJ1-1 | TRBV2 | -
TGCAGTGCTAGGAACCCTACATACAATGAGCAGTTCTTC | CSARNPTYNEQFF | - | TRBJ2-1 | TRBV20-1 | -
TGCAGGGGCTTGGGACCCACCTACAATGAGCAGTTCTTC | CRGLGPTYNEQFF | - | TRBJ2-1 | TRBV20-1 | -
TGTGCCAGCAGTTACGCACAAACCACAGGGTCGTCCACAGATACGCAGTATTTT | CASSYAQTTGSSTDTQYF | - | TRBJ2-3 | TRBV6-5 | -
TGTGCCAGCAGCCACGATGGGGACAGGGACCATGGCTACACCTTC | CASSHDGDRDHGYTF | - | TRBJ1-2 | TRBV7-9 | TRBD1
TGTGCCAGCAGCATAGCGGGAGTCCGGGGGGAGACCCAGTACTTC | CASSIAGVRGETQYF | - | TRBJ2-5 | TRBV12-3/TRBV12-4 | TRBD2
TGTGCCAGTAGTATGGGGACAGGGCACAATGAGCAGTTCTTC | CASSMGTGHNEQFF | - | TRBJ2-1 | TRBV19 | TRBD1
TGTGCCAGCAGCTTAAGGGGGATCGACTCCTACAATGAGCAGTTCTTC | CASSLRGIDSYNEQFF | few | TRBJ2-1 | TRBV5-6 | -
TGTGCCAGCAGCCAAAGGGGATACACTGAAGCTTTCTTT | CASSQRGYTEAFF | - | TRBJ1-1 | TRBV14 | -
TGTGCCAGCAGCCAAGAAGTCGGAGGCGTGGGAGAAAAACTGTTTTTT | CASSQEVGGVGEKLFF | - | TRBJ1-4 | TRBV3-1 | -